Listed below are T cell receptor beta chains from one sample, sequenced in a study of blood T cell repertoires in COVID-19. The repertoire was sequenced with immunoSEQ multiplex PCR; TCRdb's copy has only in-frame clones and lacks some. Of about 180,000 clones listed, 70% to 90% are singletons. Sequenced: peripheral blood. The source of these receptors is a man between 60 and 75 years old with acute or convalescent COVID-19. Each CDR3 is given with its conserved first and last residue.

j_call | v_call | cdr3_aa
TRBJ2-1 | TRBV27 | CASSLGLAGGVSSYNEQFF
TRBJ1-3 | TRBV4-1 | CASSQEGAFGNTIYF
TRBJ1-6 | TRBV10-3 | CAISTSSYNSPLHF
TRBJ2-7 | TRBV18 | CASSRVLGQTSYEQYF
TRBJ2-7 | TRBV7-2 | CASSSYPGQGYEQYF
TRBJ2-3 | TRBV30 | CAWSVVSGGFGDTQYF
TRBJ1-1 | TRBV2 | CASKRELADEAFF
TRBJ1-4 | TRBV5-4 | CASSLTGRAGEKLFF
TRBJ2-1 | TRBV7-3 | CASSWTWTPTYNEQFF
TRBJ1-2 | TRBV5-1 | CASTRGTGGNYGYTF
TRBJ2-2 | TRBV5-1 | CASSHRTGEAGELFF
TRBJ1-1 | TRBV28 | CASSPTGGLDTEAFF
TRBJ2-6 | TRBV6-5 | CASRRDSAGANVLTF
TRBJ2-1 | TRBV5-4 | CASSLGGGRNHEQFF
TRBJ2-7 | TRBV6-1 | CASSDGGMGLAGSYEQYF
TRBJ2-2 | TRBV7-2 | CASSLALGSSGELFF
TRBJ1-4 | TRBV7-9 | CASSTRTLTNEKLFF
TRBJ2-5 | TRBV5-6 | CASSSTFGTQYF
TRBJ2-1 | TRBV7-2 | CASSLEAGSTMFF
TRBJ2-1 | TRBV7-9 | CASSPGVSYNEQFF
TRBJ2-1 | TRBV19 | CASMATSVSYNEQFF
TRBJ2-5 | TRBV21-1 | CASSNRGQGRWETQYF
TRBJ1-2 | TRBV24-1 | CATSTGQSRGYTF
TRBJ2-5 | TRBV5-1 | CASGTAQETQYF
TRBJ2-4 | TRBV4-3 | CASSLLTGSKNIQYF
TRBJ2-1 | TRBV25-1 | CASSATSGGRNEQFF
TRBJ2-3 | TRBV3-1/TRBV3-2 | CASSQDSVRDTQYF
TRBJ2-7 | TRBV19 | CASSINGLGAREQYF
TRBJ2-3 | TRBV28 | CASSFIIGLAGGPASTDTQYF
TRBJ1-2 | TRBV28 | CASSLQGGGGYGYTF
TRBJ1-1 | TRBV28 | CASSLARGRGNTEAFF